The 5 T cell receptor beta chains in this list originate from one sample, sequenced in a study of OX40 agonist ivuxolimab in advanced cancers. Only in-frame clones appear in the TCRdb table, and some are missing; sequencing was by immunoSEQ multiplex PCR. Of around 150,000 clones in the sample, about 93% are singletons; the top ten hold approximately 0.93%. Specimen: CD4+ or CD8+ T cells sorted from blood, collected in a trial of the OX40 agonist ivuxolimab. The source of these receptors is an adult with an advanced solid tumor such as melanoma, head and neck, liver or kidney cancer.

To note about this clone: One junction end disagrees with the germline gene, perhaps due to a read error. V and J are TRBV5-4 and TRBJ1-6, with a tentative D call TRBD1 (6 bases). The CDR3 has 15 residues. CDR1 and CDR2 (germline): SGHNT, YYREEE (reference sequence). The CDR3 loop is CASSQEATGSSPLHF. In nucleotides, the CDR3 is TGCGCCAGCAGCCAAGAAGCGACAGGCAGCTCACCCCTCCACTTT.

CDR3 in amino acids: CASSKNRPSYEQYF. The CDR3 DNA is TGTGCCAGTAGTAAGAACAGACCGTCCTACGAGCAGTACTTC. The chain carries TRBV19 and TRBJ2-7; D is unclear. Germline CDR1 and CDR2: LNHDA and SQIVND (reference sequence). The CDR3 contains 14 residues. Deletions cut 4 bases from V and 1 base from J, with 11 bases between.

This clone was seen only once. V usage is TRBV9 and J usage is TRBJ1-2; 8 bases map to TRBD1. The germline gives CDR1 SGDLS, CDR2 YYNGEE. V was pared by 4 bases and J by 6 bases, with 11 bases of the junction left unmatched. There are 15 residues in the CDR3. As DNA, the CDR3 is TGTGCCAGCAGCCCGGGTAGCAGGGGGCGAGATGGCTACACCTTC. Its protein product is CASSPGSRGRDGYTF.

The V and J genes are TRBV6-4 and TRBJ1-1; the D gene is possibly TRBD1 (5 bases). Germline CDR1 reads MRHNA; CDR2 reads SNTAGT. The V end lost 2 bases, the J end lost 1 base, and 29 bases lay between the germline ends. The CDR3 spans 21 residues. CDR3 sequence reads: CASSDSRAVTTSTPTNTEAFF. Here the CDR3 DNA reads TGTGCCAGCAGTGACAGCAGGGCGGTGACGACTTCGACCCCGACGAACACTGAAGCTTTCTTT.

This chain joins TRBV19 and TRBJ1-2; D might be TRBD1 (6 bases). This CDR3 contains 14 residues. V lost 5 bases and J 4 bases, leaving 14 bases between the germline ends. Germline V CDR1 and CDR2: LNHDA, SQIVND (reference sequence). The DNA of the CDR3 is TGTGCCAGTAGTTGGGGGGGGCCCTTCTATGGCTACACCTTC. Amino acids: CASSWGGPFYGYTF.